The T cell receptor beta chain under discussion was sequenced for a study of beta chain features in type 1 diabetes. The investigators reverse transcribed all of the isolated RNA, so they sequenced expressed TCRB transcripts. The table came from immunoSEQ multiplex PCR; TCRdb's copy has only in-frame clones and leaves some out. The profile shows 900,000 or so clones, 17% of them singletons. CDR3 length: 15 residues. CDR1 KGHSH and CDR2 LQKENI come from the germline V gene. Trimming removed 2 bases from V and 2 bases from J, with 12 bases in between. Findings and limits, study-wide: Researchers reported that naive, central memory and Treg TCRB repertoires appeared more similar in patients than in healthy donors.

A single heparinised draw of approximately 110 mL on average was taken per donor. In its sample, this clone was seen a few times. Its matching antigen is unknown. The TCR sequence derives from a woman aged 18-35 years in good health. J is TRBJ1-2 and V is TRBV18; no definite D call. Sequencing was performed on naive CD4+ T cells from blood. CDR3 sequence (DNA): TGTGCCAGCTCACCATTTGGCGGCGTGAACTATGGCTACACCTTC. It yields the protein CASSPFGGVNYGYTF.